These 8 T cell receptor beta chains came from one sample sequenced in a study of T cells in Graves' hyperthyroidism and ophthalmopathy. RNA transcripts served as the template for amplifying TCR beta CDR3 regions. The TCR CDR3 first-round RT-PCR relied on the HTBI primer set. Each CDR3 protein is one row after TCRdb ran MiXCR on the multiplex PCR reads. The table records a few hundred thousand distinct CDR3 sequences, around a sixth of them present only once. The specimen sequenced was blood. The receptors come from a woman aged 18-29 years with Graves' hyperthyroidism.

In its sample, this clonotype was seen many times. V and J are TRBV28 and TRBJ2-7, with 8 nucleotides matching TRBD2. J gave up 3 bases and V 6 bases, and 10 bases lay outside the gene matches. The CDR3 is 15 amino acids. In germline, CDR1 is MDHEN, CDR2 SYDVKM. Here the CDR3 DNA reads TGTGCCAGCAGCTACTTCTCCAGCGGGAGCTACGAGCAGTACTTC. Its translation is CASSYFSSGSYEQYF.

As to this clonotype: Being one base from a much bigger clone, this may be a read error. The rearrangement joins TRBV20-1 to TRBJ2-1, with TRBD2 identical over 10 bases. The DNA end lines up better with TRBJ2-7; the J call may be wrong. There are 15 residues in the CDR3. Germline lookup yields CDR1 DFQATT and CDR2 SNEGSKA (reference sequence). The CDR3 region is CSAGRTSGGDNEQYF. Written as DNA, the CDR3 is TGCAGTGCAGGTCGGACTAGCGGAGGGGACAATGAGCAGTACTTC.

The V call is TRBV11-2, the J call TRBJ2-1, with TRBD2 matching over 7 bases. Germline V gene sequence: CDR1 SGHAT, CDR2 FQNNGV. V trimming: 4 bases; J trimming: 6 bases; junction bases outside the gene matches: 9. CDR3 length equals 15 residues. CDR3 region: CASSSLQAGTNEQFF. The DNA of the CDR3 is TGTGCCAGCAGCTCCCTCCAAGCGGGGACCAATGAGCAGTTCTTC.

This clonotype was observed many times. The V call is TRBV7-8, the J call TRBJ2-1, with a possible D match to TRBD2 (7 bases). Germline V gives CDR1 SGHVS, CDR2 FQNEAQ. V gave up 0 bases and J gave up 9 bases, with 27 bases separating them. This CDR3 is 19 amino acids long. The CDR3 DNA reads TGTGCCAGCAGCTTAGCGAGGGGGGAGGGGTATGGAAGCGGCGGTGAGCAGTTCTTC. It codes for CASSLARGEGYGSGGEQFF.

This clonotype was seen ten or more times. CDR3 residues: CASSVGTSGSSPRTNEQFF. In nucleotides, the CDR3 is TGTGCCAGCAGCGTTGGGACTAGCGGGAGCTCCCCCCGTACAAATGAGCAGTTCTTC. The V and J genes are TRBV9 and TRBJ2-1; 14 bases are shared with TRBD2. Germline values: CDR1 SGDLS, CDR2 YYNGEE. The CDR3 is 19 amino acids. V dropped 2 bases and J dropped 7; count of bases not matched to a gene: 14.

This clonotype was counted many times. The chain couples TRBV27 to TRBJ2-3; D gene ambiguous. V lost 5 bases, J lost 6 bases, and 21 bases lay in between. The CDR3 loop spans 16 amino acids. Germline V lookup: CDR1 MNHEY, CDR2 SMNVEV (reference sequence). The CDR3 nucleotides are TGTGCCAGCAGTCTTATATGGGATTCCAAAAGGGATACGCAGTATTTT. Translating gives CASSLIWDSKRDTQYF.

This clonotype was observed at least ten times. This rearrangement joins TRBV28 to TRBJ2-5; the D gene is possibly TRBD1 (6 bases). This CDR3 region has 14 residues. V shed 7 bases and J shed 2 bases, with 14 bases lying between them. CDR1 and CDR2 (germline): MDHEN, SYDVKM. CDR3 nucleotides: TGTGCCAGCACGGTGGGGGCAGTTCAAGAGACCCAGTACTTC. It codes for CASTVGAVQETQYF.

On this clonotype: A read error is likely, as this CDR3 ends without the conserved phenylalanine or tryptophan. V is TRBV20-1 and J is TRBJ2-5; D uncertain. The V end lost 0 bases, the J end lost 2 bases, and 10 bases lay between the germline ends. The germline gives CDR1 DFQATT, CDR2 SNEGSKA (reference sequence). The CDR3 sequence is 14 residues long. CDR3 residues: CSARDGQEQETQYS. The DNA of the CDR3 is TGCAGTGCTAGAGATGGGCAGGAGCAAGAGACCCAGTACTCC.